The next 13 T cell receptor beta chains were all read from a single sample in a study of T cells in Graves' hyperthyroidism and ophthalmopathy. TCR beta CDR3 sequences were amplified from RNA transcripts. During a first-round RT-PCR of the TCR CDR3, the HTBI primer set was used. TCRdb re-analysed the multiplex PCR reads in MiXCR, keeping a single row per CDR3 protein. Of over 550,000 distinct CDR3 sequences in the sample, around 17% were seen once. Sequencing input: blood. The receptors originated from a young woman with Graves' hyperthyroidism.

This clonotype has only a few counts. The chain recombines TRBV6-1 with TRBJ2-7, with D possibly matching TRBD2 (5 bases). The CDR3 is made up of 13 amino acids. Trimming removed 11 bases from V and 0 bases from J, with 14 bases in between. Germline CDR1 and CDR2: MNHNS and SASEGT. DNA for the CDR3: TGTGCCTCGGGGTACTTGAGCTCCTACGAGCAGTACTTC. Its translation is CASGYLSSYEQYF.

This clonotype was counted ten times or more. The J gene is TRBJ1-6, the V gene TRBV27, with D perhaps TRBD1 (6 bases). The CDR3 runs to 18 residues. V was trimmed by 5 bases and J by 6 bases, leaving 23 bases between them. Per the germline V gene, CDR1 is MNHEY and CDR2 is SMNVEV (reference sequence). DNA for the CDR3: TGTGCCAGCAGTCTCTCACCCCCCACAGGGATATCTAATTCACCCCTCCACTTT. Translated: CASSLSPPTGISNSPLHF.

In this sample, this clonotype turned up many times. The chain is built from TRBV2 and TRBJ2-3; no clear D gene. This CDR3 is 15 amino acids long. V lost 8 bases and J lost 3, with 18 bases in between. Germline V gene sequence: CDR1 SNHLY, CDR2 FYNNEI. The chain's CDR3 is CASSRREGPTDTQYF. CDR3 nucleotide sequence: TGTGCCAGCTCTCGCCGCGAAGGGCCTACAGATACGCAGTATTTT.

The table lists this clonotype with many counts. The genes are TRBV28 and TRBJ2-5; D is unresolved. The CDR3 is 15 amino acids. Trimming left V 4 bases short and J 0 bases short, with 12 bases between. CDR1 MDHEN and CDR2 SYDVKM come from the germline V gene. The CDR3 DNA reads TGTGCCAGCAGTTCCCTCGTTATCGACCAAGAGACCCAGTACTTC. It is translated as CASSSLVIDQETQYF.

The chain has TRBV5-4 and TRBJ1-1, with TRBD1 identical over 9 bases. This CDR3 contains 13 residues. Germline CDR1 SGHNT, CDR2 YYREEE (reference sequence). The ends lost 5 bases at V and 5 bases at J; junction bases unmatched: 4. CDR3 amino acids: CASRGTGRTEAFF. The DNA for the CDR3 is TGTGCCAGCAGGGGGACAGGGAGAACTGAAGCTTTCTTT.

This clonotype showed up just a few times. This sequence joins TRBV7-8 and TRBJ2-7, with 7 bases that match TRBD2. CDR1 is SGHVS and CDR2 is FQNEAQ in the germline V gene. There are 17 residues in the CDR3. Trimming removed 1 base from V and 1 base from J; junction bases left unmatched: 10. The CDR3 sequence is CASSLVPGGRVSYEQYF. DNA for the CDR3: TGTGCCAGCAGCTTAGTGCCCGGGGGGAGGGTTTCCTACGAGCAGTACTTC.

J is TRBJ2-7 and V is TRBV20-1, with 12 positions matching TRBD2. CDR1 is DFQATT, CDR2 SNEGSKA, per germline (reference sequence). V gave up 3 bases and J gave up 0 bases; unmatched junction bases: 6. This CDR3 contains 16 residues. The CDR3 here is CSASHRLAGDSYEQYF. DNA for the CDR3: TGCAGTGCTAGTCACAGACTAGCGGGAGACTCCTACGAGCAGTACTTC.

The genes are TRBV20-1 and TRBJ1-6; D is unresolved. CDR1 and CDR2 (germline): DFQATT, SNEGSKA (reference sequence). Trimming took 0 bases from V and 0 from J, leaving 12 bases between them. The length of the CDR3 is 17 residues. The CDR3 DNA follows: TGCAGTGCTAGAGAATCCCGACGGAGCTCCTATAATTCACCCCTCCACTTT. Translating it yields CSARESRRSSYNSPLHF.

The table lists this clonotype with a few counts. This chain links TRBV20-1 with TRBJ2-5; D is unresolved. Trimming stripped 0 bases from V and 4 bases from J, with 12 bases between. CDR1 and CDR2 from the germline V gene are DFQATT and SNEGSKA (reference sequence). CDR3 size: 14 residues. CDR3 DNA sequence: TGCAGTGCTAGAGATGAGGAGAGGAGAGAGACCCAGTACTTC. Protein product: CSARDEERRETQYF.

This clonotype was picked up a small number of times. The V call is TRBV6-4, the J call TRBJ2-3; possible D gene TRBD2, 6 bases. V lost 3 bases, J lost 2 bases, and 18 bases lay in between. The CDR3 runs to 17 residues. Per germline, CDR1 MRHNA and CDR2 SNTAGT. In nucleotides, the CDR3 is TGTGCCAGCAGTGAAGGGCAGGCGGGGAACCCCACAGATACGCAGTATTTT. It encodes CASSEGQAGNPTDTQYF.

The V call is TRBV28, the J call TRBJ1-6; D might be TRBD1 (5 bases). Trimming pared 6 bases from V and 7 bases from J, leaving 13 bases between. The germline V gene has CDR1 MDHEN and CDR2 SYDVKM. The length of the CDR3 is 14 residues. CDR3 sequence reads: CASRSGTANSPLHF. The CDR3 DNA follows: TGTGCCAGCAGATCCGGGACGGCAAATTCACCCCTCCACTTT.

A word on this clonotype: This may come from a read error, since a much larger clone is one base off. The chain carries TRBV6-1 and TRBJ1-5; 7 bases line up with TRBD1. The CDR3 is 14 amino acids. Trimming removed 6 bases from V and 6 bases from J; junction bases left unmatched: 8. Germline CDR1 is MNHNS and CDR2 is SASEGT. CDR3 sequence reads: CASRRSDRAQPQHF. For the CDR3, the DNA is TGTGCCAGCAGGAGAAGCGACAGGGCTCAGCCCCAGCATTTT.

The chain is built from TRBV7-6 and TRBJ2-1, with 10 bases aligning to TRBD2. Germline assignment: CDR1 SGHVS and CDR2 FNYEAQ. The junction had 5 bases not matched to a gene; V was cut back by 2 bases and J by 1 base. CDR3 length: 17 residues. CDR3 DNA: TGTGCCAGCAGCTTACGGACTAGCGGTCCGTCCTACAATGAGCAGTTCTTC. Translated: CASSLRTSGPSYNEQFF.